This is a list of T cell receptor beta chains from one sample in a study of T cell changes during pregnancy in multiple sclerosis. The table came from immunoSEQ multiplex PCR; TCRdb's copy has only in-frame clones and leaves some out. The sample contains 60,000 to 95,000 clones, 75% to 95% of which appear only once. This material consisted of CD4+ T cells from peripheral blood mononuclear cells, taken before pregnancy. These receptors originate from a female donor with multiple sclerosis, enrolled in a pregnancy study. Each CDR3 is given with its conserved first and last residue. Each record gives: V gene, D gene, J gene, CDR3 protein, CDR3 DNA. A D gene is named only where the DNA matches it firmly.

TRBV21-1	.	TRBJ1-2	CASSKRGGYYGYTF	TGTGCCAGCAGCAAAAGGGGCGGATACTATGGCTACACCTTC
TRBV6-5	.	TRBJ1-1	CASIPRRVRAEAFF	TGTGCCAGCATTCCCCGGAGAGTGAGGGCTGAAGCTTTCTTT
TRBV14	TRBD1	TRBJ1-1	CASSQEQGARGAFF	TGTGCCAGCAGCCAAGAACAGGGGGCTAGGGGGGCTTTCTTT
TRBV7-9	.	TRBJ1-1	CASSSSVGGYWTEAFF	TGTGCCAGCAGCTCCTCCGTGGGGGGGTATTGGACTGAAGCTTTCTTT
TRBV11-3	.	TRBJ1-1	CASSFIGVEAFF	TGTGCCAGCAGCTTCATCGGTGTTGAAGCTTTCTTT
TRBV2	TRBD2	TRBJ2-3	CASSEGRGLAGGQDTQYF	TGTGCCAGCAGTGAAGGGAGGGGACTAGCGGGGGGGCAGGATACGCAGTATTTT
TRBV9	.	TRBJ1-2	CASSVDGKGYTF	TGTGCCAGCAGCGTAGACGGGAAAGGCTACACCTTC
TRBV2	.	TRBJ1-2	CARGIGETYGYTF	TGTGCCAGAGGTATCGGGGAAACCTATGGCTACACCTTC
TRBV9	.	TRBJ2-5	CASSGGVGLSGETQYF	TGTGCCAGCAGCGGGGGGGTTGGGCTTTCTGGGGAGACCCAGTACTTC
TRBV7-2	.	TRBJ1-5	CASSLGQGLYQPQHF	TGTGCCAGCAGCTTGGGCCAGGGGCTCTATCAGCCCCAGCATTTT